Presented here are 18 T cell receptor beta chains from one specimen sequenced in a study of T cells in Graves' hyperthyroidism and ophthalmopathy. RNA transcripts provided the source from which TCR beta CDR3 regions were amplified. A first-round RT-PCR of the TCR CDR3 used the HTBI primer set. TCRdb analysed the multiplex PCR reads with MiXCR anew, one entry per CDR3 protein. In the table there are approximately 610,000 distinct CDR3 sequences, about a sixth of which are singletons. Material: blood. These receptors all stem from a young woman with Graves' hyperthyroidism.

This clonotype has only a few counts. This chain connects TRBV5-1 to TRBJ2-7; tentatively, D is TRBD2 (6 bases). This CDR3 spans 16 amino acids. V was cut by 0 bases and J by 1 base, with 14 bases left in between. Germline assignment: CDR1 SGHRS and CDR2 YFSETQ. CDR3 DNA sequence: TGCGCCAGCAGCTTGGCCGGGGGACGGAAGTCCTACGAGCAGTACTTC. Translation: CASSLAGGRKSYEQYF.

This clonotype was seen a few times. This chain joins TRBV7-9 and TRBJ1-1, with D possibly TRBD1 on 5 matching bases. This CDR3 region has 13 residues. CDR1 is SEHNR and CDR2 is FQNEAQ in the germline V gene (reference sequence). V lost 1 base and J 10 bases, leaving 13 bases between the germline ends. The CDR3 loop is CASSLGGTGSAFF. CDR3 nucleotide sequence: TGTGCCAGCAGCTTAGGGGGGACCGGGTCAGCTTTCTTT.

This chain connects TRBV13 to TRBJ2-2, with TRBD1 identical over 8 bases. Germline-derived CDR1 and CDR2 are PRHDT and FYEKMQ (reference sequence). V was pared by 5 bases and J by 4 bases, with 3 bases of the junction left unmatched. The CDR3 totals 14 residues. CDR3 residues: CASSHDRGTGELFF. CDR3 DNA: TGTGCCAGCAGCCATGACAGGGGCACCGGGGAGCTGTTTTTT. The entire variable domain, with the rest obtained from reference TRBV13 and TRBJ2-2, is as follows: AAGVIQSPRHLIKEKRETATLKCYPIPRHDTVYWYQQGPGQDPQFLISFYEKMQSDKGSIPDRFSAQQFSDYHSELNMSSLELGDSALYFCASSHDRGTGELFFGEGSRLTVL.

In this sample, this clonotype turned up many times. The chain links TRBV7-2 to TRBJ2-7, with D unclear. Germline CDR1 and CDR2: SGHTA and FQGNSA. This CDR3 region has 14 residues. Deletions cut 1 base from V and 4 bases from J, with 11 bases between. The CDR3 sequence is CASSLDWTAYEQYF. The DNA of the CDR3 is TGTGCCAGCAGCTTAGATTGGACCGCGTACGAGCAGTACTTC.

This clonotype has at least ten counts. The chain uses TRBV2 and TRBJ1-5, with a tentative D call TRBD1 (6 bases). CDR3 length equals 15 residues. Germline V gives CDR1 SNHLY, CDR2 FYNNEI. V was shortened by 5 bases and J by 0 bases, with 11 bases between the two germline ends. CDR3 in amino acids: CASSRNRASNQPQHF. The CDR3 coding sequence is TGTGCCAGCAGTAGAAACAGGGCTAGCAATCAGCCCCAGCATTTT.

This clonotype was seen ten or more times. The chain is built from TRBV24-1 and TRBJ1-5, with TRBD1 as a possible D gene (5 bases). This CDR3 is built from 15 residues. Trimming removed 5 bases at V and 3 bases at J, with 13 bases between. Germline loops: CDR1 KGHDR, CDR2 SFDVKD. The CDR3 nucleotides are TGTGCCACCAGTGTCGCCTCGGGGGACAATCAGCCCCAGCATTTT. Translated: CATSVASGDNQPQHF.

The J gene is TRBJ2-5, the V gene TRBV6-1; D is unresolved. The V and J ends lost 7 bases and 7 bases respectively, with 10 bases between them. Germline loops: CDR1 MNHNS, CDR2 SASEGT. This CDR3 comprises 11 residues. The CDR3 DNA reads TGTGCCAGCACCACTGCCGGGACCCAGTACTTC. It codes for CASTTAGTQYF.

The V call is TRBV7-2, the J call TRBJ2-7, with D tentatively TRBD2 (6 bases). V lost 8 bases and J lost 0, with 14 bases in between. The CDR3 length is 14 residues. Germline lookup yields CDR1 SGHTA and CDR2 FQGNSA. For the CDR3, the DNA is TGTGCCAGCTCTTGGGGGGAGAGCTCCTACGAGCAGTACTTC. As protein: CASSWGESSYEQYF.

This chain joins TRBV9 and TRBJ2-7; 11 bases are shared with TRBD1. The CDR3 contains 15 residues. Looked up from germline, CDR1 is SGDLS and CDR2 is YYNGEE. Trimming at V came to 3 bases and at J to 5 bases, leaving 7 bases not matched to a gene. In nucleotides, the CDR3 is TGTGCCAGCAGCGCCTGGGACAGGGGGTCCCACGAGCAGTACTTC. As protein: CASSAWDRGSHEQYF. The complete variable domain, with remaining parts taken from reference TRBV9 and TRBJ2-7, reads DSGVTQTPKHLITATGQRVTLRCSPRSGDLSVYWYQQSLDQGLQFLIQYYNGEERAKGNILERFSAQQFPDLHSELNLSSLELGDSALYFCASSAWDRGSHEQYFGPGTRLTVT.

This clonotype was picked up many times. This sequence joins TRBV2 and TRBJ2-2; a weak D match, TRBD2 (6 bases). V gave up 6 bases and J gave up 6 bases, with 11 bases separating them. The CDR3 runs 13 residues. The germline V gene encodes CDR1 SNHLY and CDR2 FYNNEI. DNA of the CDR3: TGTGCCAGCAGCCGGAGGGAGTCCGGGGAGCTGTTTTTT. This gives the protein CASSRRESGELFF.

The V call is TRBV29-1, the J call TRBJ2-7; either TRBD1 or TRBD2 may supply D (5 bases each). This CDR3 is built from 14 residues. Germline values: CDR1 SQVTM, CDR2 ANQGSEA. V dropped 5 bases and J dropped 2 bases, with 16 bases sitting between them. Here the CDR3 reads CSVHLGTATYEQYF. The CDR3 bases are TGCAGCGTTCACCTTGGGACCGCTACCTACGAGCAGTACTTC.

This clonotype was recorded at least ten times. V gene TRBV7-2 combines with J gene TRBJ1-2; TRBD1 might be the D (5 bases). CDR3 size: 13 residues. Germline V gene sequence: CDR1 SGHTA, CDR2 FQGNSA. Deletions cut 9 bases from V and 2 bases from J, with 13 bases between. This CDR3 reads CASHFEGNYGYTF. Written as DNA, the CDR3 is TGTGCCAGTCACTTCGAGGGGAACTATGGCTACACCTTC.

There are many counts of this clonotype. The chain carries TRBV20-1 and TRBJ1-5, with D perhaps TRBD1 (5 bases). The V and J ends lost 3 bases and 6 bases respectively, with 18 bases between them. The CDR3 is 15 residues long. CDR1 DFQATT and CDR2 SNEGSKA come from the germline V gene (reference sequence). CDR3 loop: CSARPAAGLGQPQHF. The DNA of the CDR3 is TGCAGTGCTAGGCCCGCGGCAGGGCTTGGTCAGCCCCAGCATTTT.

This clonotype was counted many times. V and J are TRBV7-2 and TRBJ2-2, with a possible D match to TRBD2 (5 bases). There are 15 residues in the CDR3. Germline lookup yields CDR1 SGHTA and CDR2 FQGNSA. V was cut by 6 bases and J by 5 bases, with 16 bases left in between. The CDR3 bases are TGTGCCAGCAGGTCGGACTGGACTTATACCGGGGAGCTGTTTTTT. Translated, it gives CASRSDWTYTGELFF.

This clonotype appeared many times. This sequence joins TRBV11-2 and TRBJ2-2; D remains unclear. The CDR3 is 12 amino acids. CDR1 and CDR2 from the germline V gene are SGHAT and FQNNGV. V lost 8 bases and J 1 base, leaving 5 bases between the germline ends. The CDR3 DNA reads TGTGCCAGCGAAGGGAACACCGGGGAGCTGTTTTTT. This encodes CASEGNTGELFF.

This clonotype came up many times. The chain couples TRBV5-1 to TRBJ1-1, with D tentatively TRBD1 (5 bases). Germline-derived CDR1 and CDR2 are SGHRS and YFSETQ. CDR3 size: 14 residues. V lost 5 bases, J lost 4 bases, and 15 bases lay in between. CDR3 amino acids: CASSLSGGITEAFF. CDR3 nucleotides: TGCGCCAGCAGTTTGTCCGGGGGTATCACTGAAGCTTTCTTT.

This clonotype was counted once. The V gene is TRBV18, the J gene TRBJ2-2, with D perhaps assigned TRBD1 or TRBD2 (5 bases each). CDR1 is KGHSH, CDR2 LQKENI, per germline. Trimming left V 3 bases short and J 0 bases short, with 17 bases between. The CDR3 contains 18 residues. The CDR3 reads CASSPINSGTPNTGELFF. In DNA, the CDR3 is TGTGCCAGCTCACCTATCAACTCAGGGACGCCGAACACCGGGGAGCTGTTTTTT. The full variable domain, with the rest looked up from reference TRBV18 and TRBJ2-2, is NAGVMQNPRHLVRRRGQEARLRCSPMKGHSHVYWYRQLPEEGLKFMVYLQKENIIDESGMPKERFSAEFPKEGPSILRIQQVVRGDSAAYFCASSPINSGTPNTGELFFGEGSRLTVL.

As concerns this clonotype: One junction end disagrees with the germline gene, perhaps due to a read error. The chain is built from TRBV13 and TRBJ2-2; 11 bases align to TRBD2. Germline loops: CDR1 PRHDT, CDR2 FYEKMQ (reference sequence). The length of the CDR3 is 18 residues. CDR3 residues: CASSDTSGLAENTRELFF. The CDR3, as DNA: TGTGCCAGCAGCGACACATCGGGACTAGCGGAGAACACCCGGGAGCTGTTTTTT.